A single TCR beta chain is shown here with its context. V trimming: 6 bases; J trimming: 6 bases; junction bases outside the gene matches: 6. The CDR3 is 13 residues long. In germline, CDR1 is MDHEN, CDR2 SYDVKM. TCRdb called the 5' RACE reads again in MiXCR, with one record for every CDR3 protein. The repertoire holds about 70,000 distinct CDR3 sequences, with approximately 4.6% as singletons. The data originate from a study of early T cells in non-severe SARS-CoV-2 infection. Source: whole blood, taken at baseline. V is TRBV28 and J is TRBJ1-1; the match to TRBD1 covers 8 bases. The origin of this receptor is an adult who was a healthcare worker with PCR-confirmed SARS-CoV-2 infection or an uninfected control (not recorded which). The donor label of this sample is uncertain. The CDR3 here is CASRRQGAAEAFF. The CDR3, as DNA: TGTGCCAGCAGACGTCAGGGGGCGGCTGAAGCTTTCTTT.